The rows below give T cell receptor beta chains drawn from one sample of a study of T cell changes during pregnancy in multiple sclerosis. Method: immunoSEQ multiplex PCR; TCRdb's copy keeps in-frame clones and lacks some. The data contain about 20,000 clones, about 87% of them seen just once; the ten biggest clones take up around 7%. Sequenced material: CD8+ T cells from peripheral blood mononuclear cells, taken in the third trimester of pregnancy. These receptors all come from a female donor in good health, enrolled as a control in a pregnancy study. Both conserved end residues are part of each CDR3. D genes are given only for firm matches. Clone size appears in some rows only: once, few, many, or a class for an expanded clone.

cdr3_aa,cdr3_nt,v_call,clone_size,d_call,j_call
CSVEAGTSGSRNEQFF,TGCAGCGTTGAAGCGGGGACTAGCGGGAGCAGGAATGAGCAGTTCTTC,TRBV29-1,once,TRBD2,TRBJ2-1
CASSLFGGYTGELFF,TGTGCCAGCAGTTTATTCGGGGGATACACCGGGGAGCTGTTTTTT,TRBV27,NA,NA,TRBJ2-2
CATSIASSSYNEQFF,TGTGCCACCAGTATAGCGTCGAGCTCCTACAATGAGCAGTTCTTC,TRBV6-5,once,NA,TRBJ2-1
CASTGQGKREQFF,TGTGCCAGTACGGGACAGGGGAAACGTGAGCAGTTCTTC,TRBV7-9,NA,TRBD1,TRBJ2-1
CASSHMQGAGGSEQFF,TGTGCCAGCAGCCACATGCAGGGAGCGGGAGGGAGTGAGCAGTTCTTC,TRBV9,NA,TRBD2,TRBJ2-1
CSVEMADYEQYF,TGCAGCGTTGAGATGGCAGACTACGAGCAGTACTTC,TRBV29-1,NA,NA,TRBJ2-7
CASSQARGSYEQYF,TGTGCCAGCAGTCAAGCTAGGGGCTCCTACGAGCAGTACTTC,TRBV27,NA,NA,TRBJ2-7
CASRRDSPSYNEQFF,TGTGCCAGCAGACGGGACAGTCCTTCCTACAATGAGCAGTTCTTC,TRBV5-4,few,TRBD1,TRBJ2-1
CASSRDRGSETQYF,TGTGCCAGCAGCCGCGACAGGGGATCAGAGACCCAGTACTTC,TRBV7-3,NA,TRBD1,TRBJ2-5
CATSIAGTQETQYF,TGTGCCACCAGCATAGCGGGGACACAAGAGACCCAGTACTTC,TRBV15,NA,TRBD2,TRBJ2-5
CASRGGNYNEQFF,TGTGCCAGCCGGGGGGGGAACTACAATGAGCAGTTCTTC,TRBV7-3,NA,TRBD2,TRBJ2-1
CASSPGTGGYEQYF,TGTGCCAGCAGCCCGGGGACAGGGGGATACGAGCAGTACTTC,TRBV16,few,TRBD1,TRBJ2-7
CAISSSGNWYNEQFF,TGTGCCATCAGTTCTAGCGGGAATTGGTACAATGAGCAGTTCTTC,TRBV10-3,NA,TRBD2,TRBJ2-1
CAISAGTGFDYGYTF,TGTGCCATCAGTGCGGGGACAGGGTTCGACTATGGCTACACCTTC,TRBV10-3,NA,TRBD1,TRBJ1-2
CAWSLADTQYF,TGTGCCTGGAGTCTTGCAGATACGCAGTATTTT,TRBV30,NA,NA,TRBJ2-3
CASSLLWTTREGRSDEQFF,TGTGCCAGCAGCTTGCTATGGACAACGCGGGAGGGCCGGAGCGATGAGCAGTTCTTC,TRBV7-9,NA,TRBD2,TRBJ2-1
CASSLEVEGRRREQFF,TGTGCCAGCAGCTTGGAAGTAGAGGGTAGGCGGCGGGAGCAGTTCTTC,TRBV5-6,NA,NA,TRBJ2-1
CASSLGTHTTYEQYF,TGTGCCAGCAGCCTCGGGACTCATACTACCTACGAGCAGTACTTC,TRBV7-9,NA,NA,TRBJ2-7
CASSFGSGFTEAFF,TGTGCCAGCAGCTTCGGTTCAGGGTTCACTGAAGCTTTCTTT,TRBV7-2,NA,NA,TRBJ1-1
CASSGGSGGYEQYF,TGTGCCAGTAGTGGTGGGAGCGGGGGCTACGAGCAGTACTTC,TRBV19,NA,TRBD2,TRBJ2-7
CAWREIRPEAFF,TGTGCCTGGAGGGAAATCAGGCCTGAAGCTTTCTTT,TRBV30,NA,NA,TRBJ1-1
CASSLSGVGYTF,TGTGCCAGCAGCCTCTCAGGGGTTGGCTACACCTTC,TRBV7-2,NA,NA,TRBJ1-2
CASSSPEGIGSGDTNYYEQYF,TGTGCCAGCAGCAGCCCGGAGGGGATCGGTAGCGGGGATACCAATTACTACGAGCAGTACTTC,TRBV7-8,NA,TRBD2,TRBJ2-7
CASSVGGTGDYGYTF,TGTGCCAGCAGCGTAGGTGGGACAGGCGACTATGGCTACACCTTC,TRBV9,once,TRBD1,TRBJ1-2
CASRRGGGLLNEQFF,TGTGCCAGCCGACGTGGGGGAGGGCTCCTCAATGAGCAGTTCTTC,TRBV27,NA,TRBD2,TRBJ2-1
CASSSSGTGSPEAFF,TGTGCCAGCAGCTCCTCAGGGACAGGGAGCCCTGAAGCTTTCTTT,TRBV7-9,NA,TRBD1,TRBJ1-1
CASSVETGSGNTIYF,TGTGCCAGCAGCGTAGAGACAGGGAGTGGAAACACCATATATTTT,TRBV9,NA,TRBD1,TRBJ1-3
CASSLNNDSPLHF,TGTGCCAGCAGTTTAAACAACGATTCACCCCTCCACTTT,TRBV27,NA,NA,TRBJ1-6
CASSMMARGWYGYTF,TGTGCCAGTAGTATGATGGCCAGGGGGTGGTATGGCTACACCTTC,TRBV19,NA,TRBD1,TRBJ1-2
CASGPTGSSYNEQFF,TGTGCCAGCGGGCCGACAGGGAGCTCCTACAATGAGCAGTTCTTC,TRBV27,NA,TRBD1,TRBJ2-1
CASSPVAGIGPSEQYF,TGTGCCAGCAGCCCAGTTGCGGGCATAGGACCTTCCGAGCAGTACTTC,TRBV7-3,NA,NA,TRBJ2-7
CASSRGTGGLNSYEQYF,TGTGCCAGCAGCAGAGGGACAGGGGGATTGAACTCCTACGAGCAGTACTTC,TRBV11-2,NA,TRBD1,TRBJ2-7
CASSQGDQRMTYEQYF,TGTGCCAGCAGCCAGGGGGACCAGAGGATGACCTACGAGCAGTACTTC,TRBV11-2,NA,TRBD1,TRBJ2-7
CASSGWTGEHGEQYF,TGTGCCAGCAGCGGTTGGACAGGGGAACACGGCGAGCAGTACTTC,TRBV7-9,NA,TRBD1,TRBJ2-7
CASSSWLATYEQYF,TGTGCCAGCAGCTCGTGGCTAGCTACCTACGAGCAGTACTTC,TRBV5-6,NA,NA,TRBJ2-7
CASSLAQMNTEAFF,TGTGCCAGCAGCTTGGCGCAGATGAACACTGAAGCTTTCTTT,TRBV5-4,NA,NA,TRBJ1-1
CASRFSGGYNEQFF,TGTGCCAGCAGATTCAGCGGAGGGTACAATGAGCAGTTCTTC,TRBV27,NA,NA,TRBJ2-1
CASQGNTIYF,TGTGCCAGCCAGGGAAACACCATATATTTT,TRBV6-6,NA,NA,TRBJ1-3
CASRPLRDREYEKLFF,TGTGCCAGCAGACCACTCAGGGACAGGGAATATGAAAAACTGTTTTTT,TRBV27,NA,TRBD1,TRBJ1-4
CASSLRGARGFEQYF,TGTGCCAGCAGCTTACGAGGGGCTAGGGGGTTCGAGCAGTACTTC,TRBV7-9,NA,NA,TRBJ2-7
CASSLQGRGAKRDEQFF,TGTGCCAGTAGTCTCCAAGGACGGGGGGCCAAACGCGATGAGCAGTTCTTC,TRBV19,NA,NA,TRBJ2-1
CASSYSGVHEQYF,TGTGCCAGCAGTTACTCGGGCGTCCACGAGCAGTACTTC,TRBV6-5,NA,NA,TRBJ2-7
CASSQGTTQDYGYTF,TGCGCCAGCAGTCAAGGTACAACACAGGACTATGGCTACACCTTC,TRBV23-1,NA,NA,TRBJ1-2
CASSGQGLTDTQYF,TGTGCCAGCAGCGGACAGGGCCTCACAGATACGCAGTATTTT,TRBV13,NA,TRBD1,TRBJ2-3
CASSPRGPAGVYEQYF,TGTGCCAGCTCACCTAGGGGACCCGCGGGGGTCTACGAGCAGTACTTC,TRBV18,NA,TRBD2,TRBJ2-7
CASSLQDRHNEQFF,TGTGCCAGCAGCTTACAGGACAGACACAATGAGCAGTTCTTC,TRBV11-3,NA,NA,TRBJ2-1
CASSLWEGAPQYF,TGTGCCAGCAGCCTTTGGGAAGGGGCGCCCCAGTATTTT,TRBV5-5,NA,NA,TRBJ2-3
CASSTDDRGDTEAFF,TGTGCCAGCAGCACCGACGACAGGGGAGACACTGAAGCTTTCTTT,TRBV7-9,NA,TRBD1,TRBJ1-1
CASSPPGLQSSYNEQFF,TGTGCCAGCAGTCCTCCGGGACTTCAGAGCTCCTACAATGAGCAGTTCTTC,TRBV5-8,NA,NA,TRBJ2-1
CAISEWHPAYEQYF,TGTGCCATCAGTGAGTGGCACCCAGCCTACGAGCAGTACTTC,TRBV10-3,NA,NA,TRBJ2-7
CASSFKQVDEQYF,TGTGCCAGCAGTTTCAAACAGGTAGACGAGCAGTACTTC,TRBV27,NA,NA,TRBJ2-7
CASSKSGQLHLLHF,TGTGCCAGCAGCAAATCTGGACAGCTCCATCTGTTGCACTTC,TRBV5-4,NA,NA,TRBJ2-7
CASSSGTGGITDTQYF,TGTGCCAGCAGCTCAGGGACAGGGGGGATCACAGATACGCAGTATTTT,TRBV7-8,NA,TRBD1,TRBJ2-3
CASSLDKGLAGLVGELFF,TGTGCCAGCAGCTTAGACAAGGGGCTAGCGGGACTAGTCGGGGAGCTGTTTTTT,TRBV11-2,NA,TRBD2,TRBJ2-2
CASSQTGGVETQYF,TGTGCCAGCAGCCAGACAGGGGGCGTGGAGACCCAGTACTTC,TRBV5-6,NA,TRBD1,TRBJ2-5
CASSTYRSRGRTGELFF,TGTGCCAGCAGCACGTACAGGTCCAGGGGGAGAACCGGGGAGCTGTTTTTT,TRBV28,NA,TRBD1,TRBJ2-2
CATSPRTAEGYEQYF,TGTGCCACCAGCCCCCGGACAGCCGAAGGCTACGAGCAGTACTTC,TRBV15,NA,NA,TRBJ2-7